Detailed here is one T cell receptor beta chain. Produced via immunoSEQ multiplex PCR; TCRdb's table is partial and in-frame only. The profile shows about 320,000 clones, almost 90% of them singletons. Described treatment: roughly 18 received Ad26.COV2.S at low or high dose, single or two shots; 5 received placebo; per-sample allocation not given. Sampling was performed 63 days after the first vaccine or placebo injection. Its platform was an Ad26 vector, and its expressed antigen was Wuhan-strain SARS-CoV-2 spike. These data are taken from a study of Ad26.COV2.S vaccination and SARS-CoV-2 variants. This clonotype originated in a person aged 18-60 years who received the Ad26.COV2.S COVID-19 vaccine or a placebo. Source: peripheral blood, taken in a trial of Ad26.COV2.S vaccine versus placebo.

The CDR3 DNA reads as TGTGCCAGCAGCTTTGGCCCCGAAGAATCACCCCTCCACTTT. It codes for CASSFGPEESPLHF. The rearrangement links TRBV5-4 to TRBJ1-6; D gene ambiguous. This CDR3 is built from 14 residues. Trimming cost V 2 bases and J 10 bases, with 13 bases left between them. CDR1 is SGHNT and CDR2 is YYREEE in the germline V gene (reference sequence).